The 26 T cell receptor beta chains reported below all come from one sample, sequenced in a study of OX40 agonist ivuxolimab in advanced cancers. Method: immunoSEQ multiplex PCR; TCRdb's copy keeps in-frame clones and lacks some. The table shows over 20,000 clones, with about 86% occurring only once. The starting material was CD4+ or CD8+ T cells sorted from blood, obtained in a trial of the OX40 agonist ivuxolimab. The receptors derive from an adult with an advanced solid tumor such as melanoma, head and neck, liver or kidney cancer.

The chain carries TRBV11-1 and TRBJ2-4; possibly TRBD2 for D (7 bases). CDR1 is SGHAT and CDR2 is FQDESV in the germline V gene (reference sequence). V shed 5 bases and J shed 8 bases, with 22 bases lying between them. This CDR3 has 16 residues. CDR3 protein: CASSPRGARPFDIQYF. The CDR3, as DNA: TGTGCCAGCAGCCCCCGGGGGGCGCGGCCGTTTGACATTCAGTACTTC.

The chain couples TRBV6-5 to TRBJ1-1, with D unresolved. V was trimmed by 0 bases and J by 5 bases, leaving 10 bases between them. The CDR3 runs to 14 residues. Germline values: CDR1 MNHEY, CDR2 SVGAGI. CDR3 residues: CASSYSGVRTEAFF. The CDR3, as DNA: TGTGCCAGCAGTTACTCCGGGGTTCGTACTGAAGCTTTCTTT.

The rearrangement joins TRBV7-2 to TRBJ2-1, with 7 bases lining up with TRBD2. The CDR3 spans 16 residues. Germline V gives CDR1 SGHTA, CDR2 FQGNSA. V was pared by 5 bases and J by 8 bases, with 15 bases of the junction left unmatched. The CDR3 region is CASSAPGLAGMHEQFF. The CDR3 region has the DNA TGTGCCAGCAGCGCTCCGGGGTTAGCGGGTATGCATGAGCAGTTCTTC.

The sample holds one count of this clone. The chain recombines TRBV5-8 with TRBJ2-1, with D possibly TRBD2 on 6 matching bases. The length of the CDR3 is 15 residues. Germline V gene data show CDR1 as SGHTS and CDR2 as YDEGEE. Deletions cut 0 bases from V and 4 bases from J, with 11 bases between. The CDR3 nucleotides read TGTGCCAGCAGCTTGGGGCTAGCGAAATACAATGAGCAGTTCTTC. Translation gives CASSLGLAKYNEQFF.

Written as DNA, the CDR3 is TGCAGCGTTGGAGGGACTTCCTTCGATCAGCCCCAGCATTTT. It translates to CSVGGTSFDQPQHF. The genes are TRBV29-1 and TRBJ1-5, with a weak D call TRBD1 (5 bases). V lost 4 bases, J lost 5 bases, and 15 bases lay in between. Germline V gene data show CDR1 as SQVTM and CDR2 as ANQGSEA. The CDR3 runs 14 residues.

Regarding this clone: A far more abundant clone sits one base away, making this likely a read error. V usage is TRBV19 and J usage is TRBJ1-2; the D is unclear. CDR3 length: 14 amino acids. Looked up from germline, CDR1 is LNHDA and CDR2 is SQIVND (reference sequence). V was pared by 6 bases and J by 10 bases, with 21 bases between. CDR3 region: CASSTTRATGDYTF. The CDR3 region has the DNA TGTGCCAGTAGCACGACGAGGGCTACTGGGGACTACACCTTC.

This chain connects TRBV30 to TRBJ2-7, with 8 bases lining up with TRBD2. From germline, CDR1 is GTSNPN and CDR2 SVGIG (reference sequence). Trimming removed 0 bases from V and 4 bases from J; junction bases left unmatched: 11. This CDR3 region has 16 residues. In nucleotides, the CDR3 is TGTGCCTGGAGTGTACGAACTAGCGGAAGGAATTACGAGCAGTACTTC. It is translated as CAWSVRTSGRNYEQYF.

The chain links TRBV7-9 to TRBJ2-7; the match to TRBD2 covers 11 bases. Germline V lookup: CDR1 SEHNR, CDR2 FQNEAQ (reference sequence). Germline trimming cut 5 bases from V and 2 bases from J; bases unmatched to any gene: 5. The CDR3 covers 15 residues. The CDR3 DNA sequence: TGTGCCAGCAGCCCGGGACTAGCGGCCACCTACGAGCAGTACTTC. Protein sequence: CASSPGLAATYEQYF.

The chain has TRBV6-5 and TRBJ2-7; D not certain. Germline CDR1 MNHEY, CDR2 SVGAGI. The CDR3 extends over 14 amino acids. The V and J ends lost 0 bases and 0 bases respectively, with 6 bases between them. The CDR3 loop is CASSYSTASYEQYF. In nucleotides, the CDR3 is TGTGCCAGCAGTTACTCGACTGCCTCCTACGAGCAGTACTTC.

V and J are TRBV15 and TRBJ1-4; tentatively, D is TRBD1 (6 bases). The CDR3 totals 14 residues. V was cut by 1 base and J by 8 bases, with 11 bases left in between. Germline assignment: CDR1 LNHNV and CDR2 YYDKDF (reference sequence). The CDR3 DNA reads as TGTGCCACCAGCAGAGGATCCACAGGGGAAAAACTGTTTTTT. This gives the protein CATSRGSTGEKLFF.

The chain combines TRBV11-3 with TRBJ2-7, with a tentative D call TRBD2 (5 bases). Deletions cut 6 bases from V and 0 bases from J, with 18 bases between. From germline, CDR1 is SGHNT and CDR2 YENEEA. The CDR3 sequence is 16 residues long. The CDR3 DNA follows: TGTGCCAGCAGTCGCCCGACTATATCGAGCTCCTACGAGCAGTACTTC. Translation: CASSRPTISSSYEQYF.

V is TRBV5-1 and J is TRBJ1-2, with no clear D. Germline CDR1 and CDR2: SGHRS and YFSETQ. V was pared by 0 bases and J by 4 bases, with 7 bases between. The CDR3 is 13 amino acids. Here the CDR3 reads CASSLGTPYGYTF. The CDR3 coding sequence is TGCGCCAGCAGCTTGGGGACCCCCTATGGCTACACCTTC.

This chain uses TRBV21-1 with TRBJ2-1. TRBV21-1 is described as a pseudogene. This CDR3 has 20 residues. CDR3 in DNA: TGTGCCAGCCGGACCAGGCGACCTACAGGGACCGGGGGTAAAAACAATGAGCAGTTCTTC. The encoded protein is CASRTRRPTGTGGKNNEQFF.

The gene calls are TRBV4-1 and TRBJ2-3, with 7 nucleotides matching TRBD1. The germline V gene has CDR1 MGHRA and CDR2 YSYEKL. The V and J ends lost 4 bases and 2 bases, in that order; junction bases with no gene match: 3. CDR3 size: 14 residues. DNA for the CDR3: TGCGCCAGCAGCCTCGGGACAGCCACAGATACGCAGTATTTT. Residues: CASSLGTATDTQYF.

The chain carries TRBV19 and TRBJ2-1; 11 bases are a match to TRBD2. CDR1 is LNHDA, CDR2 SQIVND, per germline (reference sequence). V trimming: 3 bases; J trimming: 8 bases; junction bases outside the gene matches: 12. This CDR3 has 17 amino acids. CDR3 nucleotide sequence: TGTGCCAGTAGTATCTATCAGGCCGGGACTAGCGGCTATGAGCAGTTCTTC. It encodes CASSIYQAGTSGYEQFF.

The chain is built from TRBV7-3 and TRBJ2-2, with 7 bases fitting TRBD2. Germline trimming cut 2 bases from V and 6 bases from J; bases unmatched to any gene: 0. Germline V gene lookup returns CDR1 SGHTA and CDR2 FQGTGA. The CDR3 is 13 residues long. Here the CDR3 DNA reads TGTGCCAGCAGCTTAGGGAGGGCCGGGGAGCTGTTTTTT. This gives the protein CASSLGRAGELFF.

The genes are TRBV9 and TRBJ1-2; 7 nucleotides agree with TRBD1. Germline V gene lookup returns CDR1 SGDLS and CDR2 YYNGEE. This CDR3 is 14 amino acids long. J was trimmed by 10 bases and V by 3 bases; bases with no gene match: 12. The CDR3 protein is CASSARSGTEHYTF. The CDR3 nucleotides are TGTGCCAGCAGCGCCCGATCAGGGACAGAACACTACACCTTC.

This chain links TRBV19 with TRBJ2-3; D is possibly TRBD2 (5 bases). V lost 3 bases to trimming and J lost 2 bases, with 9 bases between them. The length of the CDR3 is 14 residues. The germline CDR1 and CDR2 sequences are LNHDA and SQIVND (reference sequence). The CDR3 sequence: CASSMSGFTDTQYF. The CDR3 region has the DNA TGTGCCAGTAGTATGTCGGGATTCACAGATACGCAGTATTTT.

The rearrangement joins TRBV11-2 to TRBJ2-5; 8 bases line up with TRBD2. V dropped 5 bases and J dropped 5; count of bases not matched to a gene: 4. This CDR3 is 13 amino acids long. The germline gives CDR1 SGHAT, CDR2 FQNNGV. The CDR3 protein is CASSKTSAETQYF. CDR3 DNA: TGTGCCAGCAGCAAGACTAGCGCGGAGACCCAGTACTTC.

This chain links TRBV4-1 with TRBJ2-5; 7 positions match TRBD2. Judging by the DNA end, TRBJ2-7 fits better; the J call may be wrong. Per the germline V gene, CDR1 is MGHRA and CDR2 is YSYEKL. This CDR3 has 16 amino acids. DNA of the CDR3: TGCGCCAGCAGCCAGATACCGGGACTATCAGTCTACGAGCAGTACTTC. Amino acids: CASSQIPGLSVYEQYF.

This clone occurred a few times. V and J are TRBV5-8 and TRBJ2-4, with a possible D match to TRBD2 (6 bases). The CDR3 is 15 residues long. Per germline, CDR1 SGHTS and CDR2 YDEGEE. Trimming took off 1 base at V and 6 bases at J, with 14 bases between the two ends. The DNA of the CDR3 is TGTGCCAGCAGCTTGAGTGGAGGGCTGGGAAACATTCAGTACTTC. This codes for CASSLSGGLGNIQYF.

V is TRBV4-1 and J is TRBJ1-2; tentatively, D is TRBD1 (5 bases). This CDR3 has 13 residues. Germline V gives CDR1 MGHRA, CDR2 YSYEKL. The V gene lost 2 bases and the J gene lost 3 bases, with 7 bases spanning the gap. In DNA, the CDR3 is TGCGCCAGCAGCCAACAGGGAGACTATGGCTACACCTTC. It yields the protein CASSQQGDYGYTF.

This sequence joins TRBV6-5 and TRBJ2-1; TRBD2 aligns across 8 bases. This CDR3 region has 12 residues. The germline gives CDR1 MNHEY, CDR2 SVGAGI. The V gene end was trimmed by 6 bases and the J gene end by 9 bases; junction bases not matched to a gene: 4. The CDR3 spells CASRGGGSEQFF. The CDR3 nucleotides are TGTGCCAGCAGGGGCGGGGGGAGTGAGCAGTTCTTC.

The chain carries TRBV7-2 and TRBJ2-3, with a weak D call TRBD2 (6 bases). Germline loops: CDR1 SGHTA, CDR2 FQGNSA. The CDR3 consists of 14 residues. The V end lost 1 base, the J end lost 3 bases, and 8 bases lay between the germline ends. In nucleotides, the CDR3 is TGTGCCAGCAGCTTAGGGGGGGTGACAGATACGCAGTATTTT. Encoded protein: CASSLGGVTDTQYF.

The rearrangement uses TRBV19 and TRBJ1-5; D remains unclear. CDR3 length: 12 amino acids. V was cut by 3 bases and J by 1 base, with 1 base left in between. Looked up from germline, CDR1 is LNHDA and CDR2 is SQIVND (reference sequence). The CDR3 region has the DNA TGTGCCAGTAGTATCAGCAATCAGCCCCAGCATTTT. Residues: CASSISNQPQHF. Filled out from reference TRBV19 and TRBJ1-5, the complete variable domain reads DGGITQSPKYLFRKEGQNVTLSCEQNLNHDAMYWYRQDPGQGLRLIYYSQIVNDFQKGDIAEGYSVSREKKESFPLTVTSAQKNPTAFYLCASSISNQPQHFGDGTRLSIL.

The J gene is TRBJ1-4, the V gene TRBV5-1; no firm D call. Trimming stripped 5 bases from V and 0 bases from J, with 11 bases between. The CDR3 length is 15 residues. Germline CDR1 and CDR2: SGHRS and YFSETQ. The chain's CDR3 is CASRKLGATNEKLFF. The CDR3 DNA follows: TGCGCCAGCAGAAAGTTAGGAGCAACTAATGAAAAACTGTTTTTT.